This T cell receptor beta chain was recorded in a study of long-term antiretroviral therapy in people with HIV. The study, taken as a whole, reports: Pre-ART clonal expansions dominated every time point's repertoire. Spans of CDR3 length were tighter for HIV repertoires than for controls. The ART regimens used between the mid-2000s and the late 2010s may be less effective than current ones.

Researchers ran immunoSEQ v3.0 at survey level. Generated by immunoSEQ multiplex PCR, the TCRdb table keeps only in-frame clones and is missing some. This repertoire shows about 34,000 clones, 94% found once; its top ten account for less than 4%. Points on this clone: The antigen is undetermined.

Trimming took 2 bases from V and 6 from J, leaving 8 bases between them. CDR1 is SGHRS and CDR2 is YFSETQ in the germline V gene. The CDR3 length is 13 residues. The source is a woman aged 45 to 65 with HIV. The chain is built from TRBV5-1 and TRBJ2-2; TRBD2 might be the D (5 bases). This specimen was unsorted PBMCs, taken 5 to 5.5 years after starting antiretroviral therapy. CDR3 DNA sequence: TGCGCCAGCAGCTTCCGGGATCCCGGGGAGCTGTTTTTT. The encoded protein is CASSFRDPGELFF.